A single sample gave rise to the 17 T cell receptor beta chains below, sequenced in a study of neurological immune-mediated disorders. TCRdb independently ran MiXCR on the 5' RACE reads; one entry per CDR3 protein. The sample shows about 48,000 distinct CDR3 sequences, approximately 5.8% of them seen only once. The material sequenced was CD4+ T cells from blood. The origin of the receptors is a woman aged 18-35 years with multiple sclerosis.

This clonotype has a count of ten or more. The CDR3 DNA sequence: TGTGCCAGCAGCCGGGACAGGGACACTGAAGCTTTCTTT. It encodes CASSRDRDTEAFF. The chain employs TRBV5-6 and TRBJ1-1, with 9 nucleotides matching TRBD1. Trimming removed 4 bases from V and 3 bases from J; junction bases left unmatched: 1. Germline V lookup: CDR1 SGHDT, CDR2 YYEEEE. The CDR3 extends over 13 amino acids.

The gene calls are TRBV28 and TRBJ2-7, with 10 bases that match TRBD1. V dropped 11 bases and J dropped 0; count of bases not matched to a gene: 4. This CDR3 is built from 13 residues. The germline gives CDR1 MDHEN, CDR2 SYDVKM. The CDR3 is CASRDRGSYEQYF. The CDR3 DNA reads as TGTGCCTCCCGGGACAGGGGCTCCTACGAGCAGTACTTC.

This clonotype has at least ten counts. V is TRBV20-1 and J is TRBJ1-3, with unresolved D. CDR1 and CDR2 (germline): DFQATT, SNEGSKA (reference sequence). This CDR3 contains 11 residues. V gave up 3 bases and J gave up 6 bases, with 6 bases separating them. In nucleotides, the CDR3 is TGCAGTGCTAGTTCCCCAAACACCATATATTTT. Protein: CSASSPNTIYF.

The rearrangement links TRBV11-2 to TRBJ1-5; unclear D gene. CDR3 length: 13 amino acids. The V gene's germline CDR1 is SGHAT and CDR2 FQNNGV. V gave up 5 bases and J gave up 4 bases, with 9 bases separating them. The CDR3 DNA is TGTGCCAGCAGCAGACTGGCAAATCAGCCCCAGCATTTT. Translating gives CASSRLANQPQHF.

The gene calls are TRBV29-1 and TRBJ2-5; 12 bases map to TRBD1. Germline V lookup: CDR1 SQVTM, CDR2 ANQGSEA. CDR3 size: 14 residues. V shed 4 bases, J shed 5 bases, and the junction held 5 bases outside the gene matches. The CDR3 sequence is CSVVGGTGGETQYF. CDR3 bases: TGCAGCGTTGTTGGTGGGACAGGGGGCGAGACCCAGTACTTC.

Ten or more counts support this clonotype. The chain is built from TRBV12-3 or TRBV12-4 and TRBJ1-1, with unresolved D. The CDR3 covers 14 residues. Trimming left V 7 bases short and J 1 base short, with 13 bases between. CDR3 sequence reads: CASNPFSENTEAFF. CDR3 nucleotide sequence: TGTGCCAGCAATCCCTTTTCGGAGAACACTGAAGCTTTCTTT.

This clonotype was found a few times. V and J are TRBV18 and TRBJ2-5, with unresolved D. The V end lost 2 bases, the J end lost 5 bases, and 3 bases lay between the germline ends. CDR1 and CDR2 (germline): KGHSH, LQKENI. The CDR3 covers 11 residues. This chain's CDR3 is CASSPYETQYF. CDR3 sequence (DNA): TGTGCCAGCTCACCATACGAGACCCAGTACTTC.

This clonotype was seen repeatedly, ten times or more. In nucleotides, the CDR3 is TGTGCCAGCGGTAACTACGAGCAGTACTTC. Encoded protein: CASGNYEQYF. The rearrangement links TRBV7-2 to TRBJ2-7; no clear D gene. V shed 8 bases and J shed 3 bases, with 5 bases lying between them. Germline V gene sequence: CDR1 SGHTA, CDR2 FQGNSA. The CDR3 totals 10 residues.

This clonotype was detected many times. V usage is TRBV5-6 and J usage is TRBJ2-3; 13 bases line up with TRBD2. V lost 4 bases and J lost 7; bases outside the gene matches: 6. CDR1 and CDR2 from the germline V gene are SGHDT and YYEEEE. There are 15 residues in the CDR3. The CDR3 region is CASSRTSGSVYTQYF. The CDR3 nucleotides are TGTGCCAGCAGCCGGACTAGCGGGAGCGTGTATACGCAGTATTTT.

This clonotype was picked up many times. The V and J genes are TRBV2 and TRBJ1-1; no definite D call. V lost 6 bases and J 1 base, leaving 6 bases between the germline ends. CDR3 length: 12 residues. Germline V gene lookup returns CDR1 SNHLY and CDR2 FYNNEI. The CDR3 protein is CASRVRNTEAFF. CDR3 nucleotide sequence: TGTGCCAGCAGGGTCCGGAACACTGAAGCTTTCTTT.

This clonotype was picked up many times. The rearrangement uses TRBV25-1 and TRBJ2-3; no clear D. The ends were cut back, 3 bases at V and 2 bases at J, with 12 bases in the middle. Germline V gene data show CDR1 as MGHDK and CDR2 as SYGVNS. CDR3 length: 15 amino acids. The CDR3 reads CASSDVGSNTDTQYF. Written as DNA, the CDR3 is TGTGCCAGCAGTGATGTCGGCAGTAACACAGATACGCAGTATTTT.

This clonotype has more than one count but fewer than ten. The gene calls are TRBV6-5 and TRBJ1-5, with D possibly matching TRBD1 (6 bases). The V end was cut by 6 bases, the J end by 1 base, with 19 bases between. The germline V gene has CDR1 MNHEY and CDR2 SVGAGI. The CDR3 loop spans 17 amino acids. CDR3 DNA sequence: TGTGCCAGCAGGCCCCTACGGGGAGGGGGAAGCAATCAGCCCCAGCATTTT. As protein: CASRPLRGGGSNQPQHF.

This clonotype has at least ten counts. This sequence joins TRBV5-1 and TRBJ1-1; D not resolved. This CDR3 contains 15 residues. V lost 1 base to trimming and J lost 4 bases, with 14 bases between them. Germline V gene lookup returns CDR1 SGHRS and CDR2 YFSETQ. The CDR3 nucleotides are TGCGCCAGCAGCTTGCTATCAGAGACCCCCACTGAAGCTTTCTTT. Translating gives CASSLLSETPTEAFF.

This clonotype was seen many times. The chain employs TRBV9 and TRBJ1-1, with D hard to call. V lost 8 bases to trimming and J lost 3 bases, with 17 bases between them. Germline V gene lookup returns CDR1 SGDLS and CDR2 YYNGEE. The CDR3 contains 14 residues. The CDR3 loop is CASSIGNTDTEAFF. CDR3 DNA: TGTGCCAGTTCGATTGGGAACACCGACACTGAAGCTTTCTTT.

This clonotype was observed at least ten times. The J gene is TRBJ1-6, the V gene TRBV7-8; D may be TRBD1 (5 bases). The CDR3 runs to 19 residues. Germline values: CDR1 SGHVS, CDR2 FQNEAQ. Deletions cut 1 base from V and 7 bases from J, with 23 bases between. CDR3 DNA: TGTGCCAGCAGCTTAGGTCCCCATAGCATGACGGGACTGAATTCACCCCTCCACTTT. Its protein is CASSLGPHSMTGLNSPLHF.

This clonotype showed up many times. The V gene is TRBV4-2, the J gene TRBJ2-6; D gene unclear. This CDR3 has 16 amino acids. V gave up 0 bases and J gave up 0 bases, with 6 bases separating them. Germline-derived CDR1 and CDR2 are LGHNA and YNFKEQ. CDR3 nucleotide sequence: TGTGCCAGCAGCCAAGATAGGAGCTCTGGGGCCAACGTCCTGACTTTC. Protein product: CASSQDRSSGANVLTF.

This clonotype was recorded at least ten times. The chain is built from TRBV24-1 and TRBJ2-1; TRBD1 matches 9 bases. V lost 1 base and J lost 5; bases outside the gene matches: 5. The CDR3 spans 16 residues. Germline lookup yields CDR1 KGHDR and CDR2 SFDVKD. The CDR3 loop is CATSDFNRGLNNEQFF. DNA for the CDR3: TGTGCCACCAGTGATTTTAACAGGGGGCTTAACAATGAGCAGTTCTTC.